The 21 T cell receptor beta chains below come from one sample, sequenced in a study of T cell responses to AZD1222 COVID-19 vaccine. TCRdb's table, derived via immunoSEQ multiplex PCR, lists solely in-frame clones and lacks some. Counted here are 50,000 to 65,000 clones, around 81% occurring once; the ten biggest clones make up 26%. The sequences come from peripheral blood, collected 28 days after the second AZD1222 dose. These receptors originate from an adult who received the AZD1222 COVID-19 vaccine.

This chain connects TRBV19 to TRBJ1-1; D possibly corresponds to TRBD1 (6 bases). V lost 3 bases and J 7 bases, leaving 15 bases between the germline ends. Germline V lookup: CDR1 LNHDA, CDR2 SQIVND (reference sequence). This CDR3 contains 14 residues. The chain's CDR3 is CASSISPGVGEAFF. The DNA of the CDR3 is TGTGCCAGTAGTATCTCTCCAGGGGTGGGTGAAGCTTTCTTT.

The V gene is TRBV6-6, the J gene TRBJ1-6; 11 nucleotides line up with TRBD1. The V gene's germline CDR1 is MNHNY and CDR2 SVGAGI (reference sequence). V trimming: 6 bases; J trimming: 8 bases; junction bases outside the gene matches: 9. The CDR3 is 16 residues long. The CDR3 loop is CASRASGTGGDSPLHF. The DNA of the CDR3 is TGTGCCAGCAGGGCTTCCGGGACAGGGGGAGATTCACCCCTCCACTTT.

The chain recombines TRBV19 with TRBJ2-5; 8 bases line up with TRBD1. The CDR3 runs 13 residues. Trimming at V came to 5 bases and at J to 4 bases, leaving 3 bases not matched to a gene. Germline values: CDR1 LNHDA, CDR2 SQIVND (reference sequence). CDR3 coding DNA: TGTGCCAGTAGTCCACAGGGGGGAGAGACCCAGTACTTC. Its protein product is CASSPQGGETQYF.

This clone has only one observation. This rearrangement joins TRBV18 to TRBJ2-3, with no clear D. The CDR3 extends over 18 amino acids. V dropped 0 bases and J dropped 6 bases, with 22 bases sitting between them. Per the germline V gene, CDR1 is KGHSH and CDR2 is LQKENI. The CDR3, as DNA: TGTGCCAGCTCACCACCCTCGGGTCGGCAGGCATTAAGGGATACGCAGTATTTT. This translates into CASSPPSGRQALRDTQYF.

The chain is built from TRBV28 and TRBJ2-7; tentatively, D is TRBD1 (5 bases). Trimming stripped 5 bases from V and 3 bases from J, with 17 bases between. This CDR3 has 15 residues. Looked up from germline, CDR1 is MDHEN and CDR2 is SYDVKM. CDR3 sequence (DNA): TGTGCCAGCAGTCCCGTGTGGGGCCCTAACTACGAGCAGTACTTC. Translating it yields CASSPVWGPNYEQYF.

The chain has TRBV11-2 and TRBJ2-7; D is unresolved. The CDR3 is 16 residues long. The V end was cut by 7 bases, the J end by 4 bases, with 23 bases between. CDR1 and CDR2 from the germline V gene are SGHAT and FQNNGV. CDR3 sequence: CASTRKDASLIYEQYF. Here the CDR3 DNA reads TGTGCCAGCACCCGAAAAGACGCCAGCCTGATATACGAGCAGTACTTC.

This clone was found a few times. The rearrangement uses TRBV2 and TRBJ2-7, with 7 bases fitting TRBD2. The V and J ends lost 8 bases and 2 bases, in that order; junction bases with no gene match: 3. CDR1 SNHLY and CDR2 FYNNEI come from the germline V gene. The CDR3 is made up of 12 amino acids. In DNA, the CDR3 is TGTGCCAGCTCGAGCGGGACCTACGAGCAGTACTTC. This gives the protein CASSSGTYEQYF.

The CDR3 nucleotides read TGCGCCAGCAGCTCCTCTACGACGAACACTGAAGCTTTCTTT. This sequence encodes CASSSSTTNTEAFF. The chain combines TRBV5-1 with TRBJ1-1; no clear D. Germline CDR1 reads SGHRS; CDR2 reads YFSETQ. CDR3 length: 14 residues. Trimming shortened V by 3 bases and J by 1 base, and 10 bases separated the two germline ends. Complete variable domain (other parts from reference TRBV5-1 and TRBJ1-1): KAGVTQTPRYLIKTRGQQVTLSCSPISGHRSVSWYQQTPGQGLQFLFEYFSETQRNKGNFPGRFSGRQFSNSRSEMNVSTLELGDSALYLCASSSSTTNTEAFFGQGTRLTVV.

The DNA of the CDR3 is TGCGCCAGCAGCCAGGGACTAGCGGGACGCGAGCAGTACTTC. Protein sequence: CASSQGLAGREQYF. The chain is built from TRBV5-1 and TRBJ2-7, with TRBD2 matching over 13 bases. Germline CDR1 SGHRS, CDR2 YFSETQ. The CDR3 has 14 amino acids. Trimming at V came to 4 bases and at J to 6 bases, leaving 4 bases not matched to a gene.

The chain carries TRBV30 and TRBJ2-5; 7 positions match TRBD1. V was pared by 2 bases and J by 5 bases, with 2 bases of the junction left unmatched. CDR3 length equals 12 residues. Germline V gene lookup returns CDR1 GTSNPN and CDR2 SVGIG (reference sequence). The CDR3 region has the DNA TGTGCCTGGAGTACAGGGGAGGAGACCCAGTACTTC. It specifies CAWSTGEETQYF.

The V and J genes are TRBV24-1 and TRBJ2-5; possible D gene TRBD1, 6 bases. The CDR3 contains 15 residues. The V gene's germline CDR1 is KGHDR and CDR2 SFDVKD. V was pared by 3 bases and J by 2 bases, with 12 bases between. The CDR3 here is CATSDRTAPQETQYF. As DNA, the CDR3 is TGTGCCACCAGTGATCGGACAGCCCCACAAGAGACCCAGTACTTC.

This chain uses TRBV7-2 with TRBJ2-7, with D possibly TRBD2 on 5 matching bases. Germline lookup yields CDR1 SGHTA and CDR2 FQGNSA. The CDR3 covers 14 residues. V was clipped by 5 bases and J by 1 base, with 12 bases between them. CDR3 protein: CASSPRTLSYEQYF. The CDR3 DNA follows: TGTGCCAGCAGCCCTCGGACTCTATCCTACGAGCAGTACTTC.

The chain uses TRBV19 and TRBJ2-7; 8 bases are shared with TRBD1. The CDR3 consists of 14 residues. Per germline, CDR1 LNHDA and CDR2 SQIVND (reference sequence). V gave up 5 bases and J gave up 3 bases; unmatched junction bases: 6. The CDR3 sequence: CASSEPDRDYEQYF. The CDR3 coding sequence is TGTGCCAGTAGTGAACCGGACAGGGACTACGAGCAGTACTTC.

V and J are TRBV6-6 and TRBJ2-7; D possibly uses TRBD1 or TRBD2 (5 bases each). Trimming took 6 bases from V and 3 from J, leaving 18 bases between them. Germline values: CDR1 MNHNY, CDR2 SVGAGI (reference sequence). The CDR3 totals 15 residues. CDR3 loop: CASRPYGTLNYEQYF. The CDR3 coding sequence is TGTGCCAGCAGGCCCTACGGGACGTTAAACTACGAGCAGTACTTC.

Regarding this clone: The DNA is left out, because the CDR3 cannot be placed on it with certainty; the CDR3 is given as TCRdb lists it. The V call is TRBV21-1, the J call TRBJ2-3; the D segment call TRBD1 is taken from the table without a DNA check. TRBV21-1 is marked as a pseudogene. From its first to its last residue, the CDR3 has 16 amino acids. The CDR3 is CASSKVGQGAPHTQYF.

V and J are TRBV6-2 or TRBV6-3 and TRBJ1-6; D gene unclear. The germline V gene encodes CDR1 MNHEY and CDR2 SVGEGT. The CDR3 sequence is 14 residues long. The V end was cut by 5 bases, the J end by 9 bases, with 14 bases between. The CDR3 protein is CASSPQPRLSPLHF. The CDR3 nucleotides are TGTGCCAGCAGTCCGCAGCCGCGGCTTTCACCCCTCCACTTT.

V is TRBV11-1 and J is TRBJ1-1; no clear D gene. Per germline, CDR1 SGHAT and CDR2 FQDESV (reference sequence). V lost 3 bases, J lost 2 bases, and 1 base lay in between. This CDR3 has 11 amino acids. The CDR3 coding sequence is TGTGCCAGCAGCTTCAACACTGAAGCTTTCTTT. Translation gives CASSFNTEAFF.

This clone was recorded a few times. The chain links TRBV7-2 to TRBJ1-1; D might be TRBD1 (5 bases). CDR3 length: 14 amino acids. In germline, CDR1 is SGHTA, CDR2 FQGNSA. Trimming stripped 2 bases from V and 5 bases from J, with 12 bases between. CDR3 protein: CASSLNWGVTEAFF. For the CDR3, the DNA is TGTGCCAGCAGCTTAAATTGGGGGGTAACTGAAGCTTTCTTT.

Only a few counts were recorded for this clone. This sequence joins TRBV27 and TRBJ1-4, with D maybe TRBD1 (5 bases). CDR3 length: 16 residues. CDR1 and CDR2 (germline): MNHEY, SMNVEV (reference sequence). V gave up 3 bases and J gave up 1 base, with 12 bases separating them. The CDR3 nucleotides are TGTGCCAGCAGTTTTTGGGGCTATGGAACTAATGAAAAACTGTTTTTT. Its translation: CASSFWGYGTNEKLFF.

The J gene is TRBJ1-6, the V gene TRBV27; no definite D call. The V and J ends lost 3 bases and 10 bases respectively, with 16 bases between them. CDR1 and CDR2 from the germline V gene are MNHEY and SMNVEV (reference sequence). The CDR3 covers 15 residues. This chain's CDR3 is CASSFQGPRESPLHF. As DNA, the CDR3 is TGTGCCAGCAGTTTCCAAGGCCCGCGGGAGTCACCCCTCCACTTT.

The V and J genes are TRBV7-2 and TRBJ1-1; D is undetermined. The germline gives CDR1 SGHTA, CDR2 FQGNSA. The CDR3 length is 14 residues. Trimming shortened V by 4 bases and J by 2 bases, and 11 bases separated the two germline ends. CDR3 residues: CASSSQDGNTEAFF. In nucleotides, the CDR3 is TGTGCCAGCAGCTCCCAGGACGGTAACACTGAAGCTTTCTTT.